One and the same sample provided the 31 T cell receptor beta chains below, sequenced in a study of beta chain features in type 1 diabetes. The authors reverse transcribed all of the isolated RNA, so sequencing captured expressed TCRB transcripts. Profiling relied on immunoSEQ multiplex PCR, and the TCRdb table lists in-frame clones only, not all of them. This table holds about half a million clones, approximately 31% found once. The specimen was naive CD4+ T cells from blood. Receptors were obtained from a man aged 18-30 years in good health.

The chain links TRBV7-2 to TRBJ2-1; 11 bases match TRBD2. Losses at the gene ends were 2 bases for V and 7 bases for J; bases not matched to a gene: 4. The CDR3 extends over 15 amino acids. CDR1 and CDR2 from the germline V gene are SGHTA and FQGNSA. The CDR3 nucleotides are TGTGCCAGCAGCTTACTAGCGGGAGGAGGGAATGAGCAGTTCTTC. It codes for CASSLLAGGGNEQFF.

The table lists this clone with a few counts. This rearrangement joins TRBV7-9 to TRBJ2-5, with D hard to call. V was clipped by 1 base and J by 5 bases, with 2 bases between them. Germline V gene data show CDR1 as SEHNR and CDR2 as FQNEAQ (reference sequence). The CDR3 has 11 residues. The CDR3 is CASSLDETQYF. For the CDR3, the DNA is TGTGCCAGCAGCTTAGATGAGACCCAGTACTTC.

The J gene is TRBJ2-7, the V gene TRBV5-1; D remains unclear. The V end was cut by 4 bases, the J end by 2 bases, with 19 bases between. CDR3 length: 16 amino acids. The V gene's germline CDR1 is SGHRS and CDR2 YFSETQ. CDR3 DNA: TGCGCCAGCAGCCCCCCGACTGTTGTAAAAGCCTACGAGCAGTACTTC. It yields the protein CASSPPTVVKAYEQYF.

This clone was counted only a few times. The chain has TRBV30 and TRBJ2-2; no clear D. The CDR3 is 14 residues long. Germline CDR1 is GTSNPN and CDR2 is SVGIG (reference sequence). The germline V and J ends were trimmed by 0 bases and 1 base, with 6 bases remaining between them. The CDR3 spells CAWSVLKNTGELFF. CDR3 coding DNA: TGTGCCTGGAGTGTACTTAAGAACACCGGGGAGCTGTTTTTT. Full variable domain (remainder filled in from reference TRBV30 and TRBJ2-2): SQTIHQWPATLVQPVGSPLSLECTVEGTSNPNLYWYRQAAGRGLQLLFYSVGIGQISSEVPQNLSASRPQDRQFILSSKKLLLSDSGFYLCAWSVLKNTGELFFGEGSRLTVL.

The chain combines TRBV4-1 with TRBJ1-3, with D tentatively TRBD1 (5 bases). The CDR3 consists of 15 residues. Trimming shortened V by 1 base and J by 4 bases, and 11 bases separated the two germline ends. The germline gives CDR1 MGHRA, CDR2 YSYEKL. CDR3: CASSQAGTYGNTIYF. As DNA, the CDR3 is TGCGCCAGCAGCCAAGCGGGGACGTACGGAAACACCATATATTTT.

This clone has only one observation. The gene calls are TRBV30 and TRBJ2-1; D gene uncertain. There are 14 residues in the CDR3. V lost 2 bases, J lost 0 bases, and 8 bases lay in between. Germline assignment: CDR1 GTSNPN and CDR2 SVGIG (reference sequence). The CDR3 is CAWSLRNSYNEQFF. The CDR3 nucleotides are TGTGCCTGGAGTTTACGTAACTCCTACAATGAGCAGTTCTTC.

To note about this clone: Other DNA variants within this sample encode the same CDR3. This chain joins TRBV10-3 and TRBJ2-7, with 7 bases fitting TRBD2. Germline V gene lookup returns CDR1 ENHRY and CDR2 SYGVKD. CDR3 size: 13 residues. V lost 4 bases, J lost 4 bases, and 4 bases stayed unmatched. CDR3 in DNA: TGTGCCATCAGTGGGTGGCGGGAGTACGAGCAGTACTTC. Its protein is CAISGWREYEQYF.

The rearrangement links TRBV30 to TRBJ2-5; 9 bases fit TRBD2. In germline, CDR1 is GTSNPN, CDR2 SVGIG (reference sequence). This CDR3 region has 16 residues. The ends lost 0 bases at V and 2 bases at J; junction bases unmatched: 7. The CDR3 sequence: CAWSVPTSGLQETQYF. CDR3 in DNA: TGTGCCTGGAGTGTACCGACTAGCGGCCTTCAAGAGACCCAGTACTTC.

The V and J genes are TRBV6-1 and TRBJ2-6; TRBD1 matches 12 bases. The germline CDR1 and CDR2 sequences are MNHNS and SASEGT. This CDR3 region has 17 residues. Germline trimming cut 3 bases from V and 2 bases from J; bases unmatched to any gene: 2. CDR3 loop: CASSEGQGAAGANVLTF. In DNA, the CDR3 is TGTGCCAGCAGTGAGGGACAGGGGGCAGCTGGGGCCAACGTCCTGACTTTC.

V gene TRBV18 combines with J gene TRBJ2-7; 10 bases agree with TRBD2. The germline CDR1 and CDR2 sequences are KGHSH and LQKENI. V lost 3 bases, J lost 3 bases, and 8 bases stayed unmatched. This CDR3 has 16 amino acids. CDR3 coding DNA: TGTGCCAGCTCACCCGAAGTAGCGGGAGGTAACTACGAGCAGTACTTC. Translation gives CASSPEVAGGNYEQYF.

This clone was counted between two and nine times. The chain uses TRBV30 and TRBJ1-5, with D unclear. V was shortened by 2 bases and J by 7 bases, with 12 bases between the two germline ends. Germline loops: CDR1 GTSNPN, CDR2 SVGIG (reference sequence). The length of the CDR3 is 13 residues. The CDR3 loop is CAWSLKRRQPQHF. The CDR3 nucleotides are TGTGCCTGGAGTCTCAAGCGGCGCCAGCCCCAGCATTTT. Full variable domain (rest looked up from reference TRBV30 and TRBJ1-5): SQTIHQWPATLVQPVGSPLSLECTVEGTSNPNLYWYRQAAGRGLQLLFYSVGIGQISSEVPQNLSASRPQDRQFILSSKKLLLSDSGFYLCAWSLKRRQPQHFGDGTRLSIL.

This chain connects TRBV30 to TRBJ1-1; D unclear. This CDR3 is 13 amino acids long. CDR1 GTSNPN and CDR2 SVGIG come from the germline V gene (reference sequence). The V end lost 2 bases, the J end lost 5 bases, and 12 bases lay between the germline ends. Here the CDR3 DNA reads TGTGCCTGGAGTCGATCACTCCTGACTGAAGCTTTCTTT. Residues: CAWSRSLLTEAFF.

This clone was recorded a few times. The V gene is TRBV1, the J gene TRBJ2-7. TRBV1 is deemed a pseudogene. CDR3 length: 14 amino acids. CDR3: CTSSQDLEAYEQYF. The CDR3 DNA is TGCACCAGCAGCCAAGATCTGGAAGCCTACGAGCAGTACTTC.

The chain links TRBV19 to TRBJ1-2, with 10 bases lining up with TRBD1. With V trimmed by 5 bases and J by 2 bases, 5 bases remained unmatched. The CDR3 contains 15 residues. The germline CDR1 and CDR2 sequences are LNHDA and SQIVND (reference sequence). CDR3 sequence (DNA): TGTGCCAGTAGTCCCCGGGACAGGGGAAACTATGGCTACACCTTC. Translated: CASSPRDRGNYGYTF.

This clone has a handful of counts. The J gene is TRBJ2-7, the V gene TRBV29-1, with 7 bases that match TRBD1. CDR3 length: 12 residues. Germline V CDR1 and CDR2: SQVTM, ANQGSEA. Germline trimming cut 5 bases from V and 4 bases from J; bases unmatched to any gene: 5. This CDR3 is CSVWDRLYEQYF. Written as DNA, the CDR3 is TGCAGCGTTTGGGACAGATTATACGAGCAGTACTTC.

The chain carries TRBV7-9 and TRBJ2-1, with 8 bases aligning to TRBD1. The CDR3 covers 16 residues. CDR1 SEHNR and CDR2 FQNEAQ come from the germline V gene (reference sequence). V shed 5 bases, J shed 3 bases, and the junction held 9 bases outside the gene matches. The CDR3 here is CASSTDRARFYNEQFF. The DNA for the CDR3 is TGTGCCAGCAGCACGGACAGGGCGCGATTCTACAATGAGCAGTTCTTC.

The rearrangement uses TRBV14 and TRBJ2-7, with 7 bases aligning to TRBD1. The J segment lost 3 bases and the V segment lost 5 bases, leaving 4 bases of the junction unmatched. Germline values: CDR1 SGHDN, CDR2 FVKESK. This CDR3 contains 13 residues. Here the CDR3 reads CASSWGQFYEQYF. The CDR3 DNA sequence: TGTGCCAGCAGCTGGGGACAGTTCTACGAGCAGTACTTC.

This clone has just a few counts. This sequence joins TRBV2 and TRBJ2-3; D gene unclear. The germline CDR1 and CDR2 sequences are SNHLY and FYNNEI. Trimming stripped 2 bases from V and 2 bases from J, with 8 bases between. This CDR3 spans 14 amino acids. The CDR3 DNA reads TGTGCCAGCAGTGAAAACTCTTACACAGATACGCAGTATTTT. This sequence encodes CASSENSYTDTQYF.

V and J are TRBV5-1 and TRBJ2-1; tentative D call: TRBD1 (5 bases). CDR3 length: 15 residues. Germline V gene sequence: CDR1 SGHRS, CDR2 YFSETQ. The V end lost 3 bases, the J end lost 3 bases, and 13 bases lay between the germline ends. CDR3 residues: CASSWQAGIYNEQFF. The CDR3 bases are TGCGCCAGCAGCTGGCAGGCAGGGATCTACAATGAGCAGTTCTTC.

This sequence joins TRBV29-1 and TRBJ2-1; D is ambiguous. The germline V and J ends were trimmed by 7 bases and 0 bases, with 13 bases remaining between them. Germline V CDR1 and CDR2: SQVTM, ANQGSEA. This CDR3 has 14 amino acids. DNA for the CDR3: TGCAGCGCCGGCCCAGGCCTCTCCTACAATGAGCAGTTCTTC. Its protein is CSAGPGLSYNEQFF.

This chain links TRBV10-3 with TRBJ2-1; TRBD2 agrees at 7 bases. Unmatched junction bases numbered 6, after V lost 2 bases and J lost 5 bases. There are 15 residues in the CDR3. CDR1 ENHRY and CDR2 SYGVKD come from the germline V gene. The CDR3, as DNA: TGTGCCATCAGTGAGCGGCTAGCGGAGAACAATGAGCAGTTCTTC. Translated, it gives CAISERLAENNEQFF.

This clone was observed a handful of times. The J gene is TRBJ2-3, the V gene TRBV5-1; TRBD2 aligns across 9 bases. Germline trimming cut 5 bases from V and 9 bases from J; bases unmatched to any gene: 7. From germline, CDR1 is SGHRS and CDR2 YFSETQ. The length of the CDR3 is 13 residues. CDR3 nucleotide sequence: TGCGCCAGCAGTCCGGGGCTAGCGGGAACGCAGTATTTT. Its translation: CASSPGLAGTQYF. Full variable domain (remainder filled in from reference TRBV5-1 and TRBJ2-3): KAGVTQTPRYLIKTRGQQVTLSCSPISGHRSVSWYQQTPGQGLQFLFEYFSETQRNKGNFPGRFSGRQFSNSRSEMNVSTLELGDSALYLCASSPGLAGTQYFGPGTRLTVL.

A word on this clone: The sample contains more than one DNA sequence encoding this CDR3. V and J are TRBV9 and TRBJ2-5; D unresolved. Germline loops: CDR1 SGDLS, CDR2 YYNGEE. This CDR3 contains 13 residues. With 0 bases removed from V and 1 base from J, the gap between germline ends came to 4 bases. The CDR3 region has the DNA TGTGCCAGCAGCGTAGCTCCCCAAGAGACCCAGTACTTC. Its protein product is CASSVAPQETQYF.

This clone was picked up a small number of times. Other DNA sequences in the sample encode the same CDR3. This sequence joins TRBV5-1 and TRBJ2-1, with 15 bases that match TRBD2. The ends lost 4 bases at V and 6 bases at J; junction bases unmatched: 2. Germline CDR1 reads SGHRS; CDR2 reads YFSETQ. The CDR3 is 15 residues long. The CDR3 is CASSEGLAGGNEQFF. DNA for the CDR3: TGCGCCAGCAGCGAGGGACTAGCGGGAGGCAATGAGCAGTTCTTC. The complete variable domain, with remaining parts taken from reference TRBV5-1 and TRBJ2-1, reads KAGVTQTPRYLIKTRGQQVTLSCSPISGHRSVSWYQQTPGQGLQFLFEYFSETQRNKGNFPGRFSGRQFSNSRSEMNVSTLELGDSALYLCASSEGLAGGNEQFFGPGTRLTVL.

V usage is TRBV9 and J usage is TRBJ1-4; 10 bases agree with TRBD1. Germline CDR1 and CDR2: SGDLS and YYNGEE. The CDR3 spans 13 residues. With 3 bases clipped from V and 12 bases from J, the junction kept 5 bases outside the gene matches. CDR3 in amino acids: CASSGTGTGELFF. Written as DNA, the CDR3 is TGTGCCAGCAGCGGAACCGGGACAGGGGAACTGTTTTTT. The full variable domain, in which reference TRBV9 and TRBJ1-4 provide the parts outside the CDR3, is DSGVTQTPKHLITATGQRVTLRCSPRSGDLSVYWYQQSLDQGLQFLIQYYNGEERAKGNILERFSAQQFPDLHSELNLSSLELGDSALYFCASSGTGTGELFFGSGTQLSVL.

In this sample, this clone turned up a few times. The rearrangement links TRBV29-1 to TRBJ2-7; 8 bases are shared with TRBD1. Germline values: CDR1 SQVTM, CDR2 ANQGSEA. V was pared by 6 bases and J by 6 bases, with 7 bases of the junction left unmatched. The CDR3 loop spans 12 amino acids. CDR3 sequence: CSVDREQGEQYF. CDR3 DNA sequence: TGCAGCGTGGACAGGGAACAAGGCGAGCAGTACTTC.

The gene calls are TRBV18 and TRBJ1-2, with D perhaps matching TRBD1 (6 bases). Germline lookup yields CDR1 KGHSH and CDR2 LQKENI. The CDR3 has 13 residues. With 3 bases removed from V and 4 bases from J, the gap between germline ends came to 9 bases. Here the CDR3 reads CASSPQGPYGYTF. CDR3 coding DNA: TGTGCCAGCTCACCTCAGGGGCCCTATGGCTACACCTTC. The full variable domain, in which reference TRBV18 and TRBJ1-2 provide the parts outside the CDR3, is NAGVMQNPRHLVRRRGQEARLRCSPMKGHSHVYWYRQLPEEGLKFMVYLQKENIIDESGMPKERFSAEFPKEGPSILRIQQVVRGDSAAYFCASSPQGPYGYTFGSGTRLTVV.

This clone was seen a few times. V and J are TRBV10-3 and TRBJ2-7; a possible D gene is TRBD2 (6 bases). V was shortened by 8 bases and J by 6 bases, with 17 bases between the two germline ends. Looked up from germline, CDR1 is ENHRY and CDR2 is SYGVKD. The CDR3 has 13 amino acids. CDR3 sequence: CAIPGGLNGEQYF. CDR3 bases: TGTGCCATCCCCGGAGGGTTGAACGGCGAGCAGTACTTC.

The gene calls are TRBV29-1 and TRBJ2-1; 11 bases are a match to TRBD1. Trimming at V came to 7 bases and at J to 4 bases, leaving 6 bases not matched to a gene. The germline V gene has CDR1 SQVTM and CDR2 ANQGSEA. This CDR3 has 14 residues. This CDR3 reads CSASRDRGYNEQFF. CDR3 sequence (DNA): TGCAGCGCCAGCCGGGACAGGGGGTACAATGAGCAGTTCTTC.

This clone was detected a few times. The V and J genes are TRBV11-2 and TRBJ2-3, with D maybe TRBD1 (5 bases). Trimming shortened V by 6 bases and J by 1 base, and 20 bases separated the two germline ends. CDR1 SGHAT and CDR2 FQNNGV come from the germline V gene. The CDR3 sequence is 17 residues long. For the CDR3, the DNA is TGTGCCAGCAGACATACAGGCCGCGCCCGAGGCACAGATACGCAGTATTTT. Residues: CASRHTGRARGTDTQYF.

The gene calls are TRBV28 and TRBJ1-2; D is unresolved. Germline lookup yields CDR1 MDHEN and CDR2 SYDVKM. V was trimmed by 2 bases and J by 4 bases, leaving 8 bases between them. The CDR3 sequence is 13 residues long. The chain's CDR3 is CASSLGRTYGYTF. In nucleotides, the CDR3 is TGTGCCAGCAGTTTAGGGCGGACCTATGGCTACACCTTC.